The present TCR beta chain was sequenced within a study of blood T cell repertoires in COVID-19. Study summary: From the United States, Italy and Spain came samples of acute and convalescent COVID-19.

Resolution of symptoms, clearance, or two negative PCRs was present in recovered Cohort 3 donors. Germline V lookup: CDR1 LGHDT, CDR2 YNNKEL (reference sequence). The CDR3 loop spans 15 amino acids. With 2 bases removed from V and 5 bases from J, the gap between germline ends came to 16 bases. Per the authors' pipeline: Reference gene primer amplification yielded estimated nucleated cell counts. TCRdb's table, derived via immunoSEQ multiplex PCR, lists solely in-frame clones and lacks some. The V and J calls and clone size come from that table; D and trimming were worked out from the DNA. Of hundreds of thousands of clones listed, about 88% were seen once; the top ten hold 1.6%.

V is TRBV3-1 (or the pseudogene TRBV3-2) and J is TRBJ2-7; possibly TRBD1 for D (5 bases). This receptor was taken from a woman between 50 and 59 years old who had recovered from COVID-19. The specimen was PBMCs or T cells enriched from blood (not recorded which). The CDR3 reads CASSQLPGALNEQYF. Written as DNA, the CDR3 is TGTGCCAGCAGCCAATTGCCTGGGGCTCTAAACGAGCAGTACTTC.